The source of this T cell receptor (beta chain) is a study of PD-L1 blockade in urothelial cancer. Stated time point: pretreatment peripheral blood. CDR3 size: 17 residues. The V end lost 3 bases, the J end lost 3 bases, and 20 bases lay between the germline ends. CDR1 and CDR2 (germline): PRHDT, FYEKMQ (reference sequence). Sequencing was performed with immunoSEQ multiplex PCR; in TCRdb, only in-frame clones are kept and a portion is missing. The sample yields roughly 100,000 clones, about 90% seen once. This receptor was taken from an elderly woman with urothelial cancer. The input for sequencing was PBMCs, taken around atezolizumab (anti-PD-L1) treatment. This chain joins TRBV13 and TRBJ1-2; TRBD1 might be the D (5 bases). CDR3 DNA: TGTGCCAGCAGCTTGGGGCCCAGTCCTATAGGGGACTATGGCTACACCTTC. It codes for CASSLGPSPIGDYGYTF. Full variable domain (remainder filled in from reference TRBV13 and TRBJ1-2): AAGVIQSPRHLIKEKRETATLKCYPIPRHDTVYWYQQGPGQDPQFLISFYEKMQSDKGSIPDRFSAQQFSDYHSELNMSSLELGDSALYFCASSLGPSPIGDYGYTFGSGTRLTVV.